This passage covers 11 T cell receptor beta chains from one sample sequenced in a study of shared clonotypes between healthy human individuals. Profiled with immunoSEQ multiplex PCR; TCRdb holds only in-frame clones, not every one. Of a few million clones in the sample, 90% to 97% were seen once. Sequences were obtained from naive CD4+ T cells sorted from blood. Subset noted: CD45RA+ positively selected. The receptor set was obtained from a man between 18 and 29 years old in good health.

The chain joins TRBV7-9 to TRBJ2-5, with 12 bases lining up with TRBD2. The CDR3 has 15 residues. Looked up from germline, CDR1 is SEHNR and CDR2 is FQNEAQ (reference sequence). V shed 3 bases and J 4 bases; nucleotides not matched to a gene: 3. The CDR3 nucleotides read TGTGCCAGCAGCTTGACTAGCGGGAGAATAGAGACCCAGTACTTC. Its protein product is CASSLTSGRIETQYF.

V usage is TRBV10-1 and J usage is TRBJ2-2; 8 positions agree with TRBD2. Losses at the gene ends were 6 bases for V and 0 bases for J; bases not matched to a gene: 3. Looked up from germline, CDR1 is WNHNN and CDR2 is SYGVQD (reference sequence). CDR3 size: 15 residues. CDR3 protein: CASSLSGTNTGELFF. Written as DNA, the CDR3 is TGCGCCAGCAGCCTTAGCGGGACGAACACCGGGGAGCTGTTTTTT.

J is TRBJ1-1 and V is TRBV10-3, with 9 positions matching TRBD1. The CDR3 extends over 14 amino acids. J was trimmed by 0 bases and V by 10 bases; bases with no gene match: 6. The germline V gene has CDR1 ENHRY and CDR2 SYGVKD. The CDR3 coding sequence is TGTGCCACCTCACAGGGGGCTATGAACACTGAAGCTTTCTTT. The encoded protein is CATSQGAMNTEAFF.

The J gene is TRBJ1-5, the V gene TRBV5-6; TRBD1 matches 7 bases. Germline loops: CDR1 SGHDT, CDR2 YYEEEE. There are 16 residues in the CDR3. V shed 2 bases, J shed 0 bases, and the junction held 5 bases outside the gene matches. The CDR3 loop is CASSFAGQNSNQPQHF. Here the CDR3 DNA reads TGTGCCAGCAGCTTTGCGGGACAGAATAGCAATCAGCCCCAGCATTTT.

The gene calls are TRBV5-1 and TRBJ1-5; D not certain. Germline V gene sequence: CDR1 SGHRS, CDR2 YFSETQ. The CDR3 has 13 residues. Between the trimmed V and J ends, which lost 0 bases and 5 bases, there was a span of 6 bases. The CDR3 is CASSLDMYQPQHF. As DNA, the CDR3 is TGCGCCAGCAGCTTGGACATGTATCAGCCCCAGCATTTT.

The V and J genes are TRBV6-5 and TRBJ2-4; D is unresolved. This CDR3 is built from 15 residues. V gave up 6 bases and J gave up 0 bases, with 12 bases separating them. The germline gives CDR1 MNHEY, CDR2 SVGAGI. The CDR3, as DNA: TGTGCCAGCAGCTCCGGCGGCTTAGCCAAAAACATTCAGTACTTC. The encoded protein is CASSSGGLAKNIQYF.

This chain uses TRBV4-2 with TRBJ1-2; the match to TRBD1 covers 12 bases. The CDR3 has 15 residues. The germline V gene has CDR1 LGHNA and CDR2 YNFKEQ. The trim removed 5 bases at V and 2 bases at J, leaving 3 bases unmatched. CDR3 nucleotide sequence: TGTGCCAGCAGCACCGGGACAGGGGGCAACTATGGCTACACCTTC. Protein product: CASSTGTGGNYGYTF.

The rearrangement links TRBV5-1 to TRBJ2-3; 16 bases are a match to TRBD2. Germline values: CDR1 SGHRS, CDR2 YFSETQ. The CDR3 contains 19 residues. J lost 4 bases, V lost 4 bases, and 12 bases had no gene match. CDR3 nucleotides: TGCGCCAGCAGCCCAAAAGGGACTAGCGGGAGGGCCGGGGCAGATACGCAGTATTTT. It codes for CASSPKGTSGRAGADTQYF.

The V gene is TRBV2, the J gene TRBJ2-7; D possibly uses TRBD1 or TRBD2 (6 bases each). The germline CDR1 and CDR2 sequences are SNHLY and FYNNEI. Trimming left V 7 bases short and J 4 bases short, with 14 bases between. The CDR3 contains 13 residues. CDR3 amino acids: CASTWGAPYEQYF. The CDR3 region has the DNA TGTGCCAGCACCTGGGGGGCTCCGTACGAGCAGTACTTC.

The rearrangement links TRBV19 to TRBJ2-1; a weak D match, TRBD2 (5 bases). V lost 5 bases and J 8 bases, leaving 19 bases between the germline ends. The CDR3 length is 15 residues. Germline V CDR1 and CDR2: LNHDA, SQIVND (reference sequence). The CDR3: CASSSWTGVGDEQFF. The CDR3 DNA follows: TGTGCCAGTAGTTCATGGACCGGGGTCGGGGATGAGCAGTTCTTC.

The rearrangement uses TRBV9 and TRBJ2-5; possibly TRBD1 for D (5 bases). V shed 3 bases and J shed 4 bases, with 16 bases lying between them. The CDR3 spans 15 residues. CDR1 and CDR2 from the germline V gene are SGDLS and YYNGEE. The CDR3 protein is CASSATDYLGETQYF. The CDR3 DNA is TGTGCCAGCAGCGCGACAGATTACCTGGGAGAGACCCAGTACTTC.